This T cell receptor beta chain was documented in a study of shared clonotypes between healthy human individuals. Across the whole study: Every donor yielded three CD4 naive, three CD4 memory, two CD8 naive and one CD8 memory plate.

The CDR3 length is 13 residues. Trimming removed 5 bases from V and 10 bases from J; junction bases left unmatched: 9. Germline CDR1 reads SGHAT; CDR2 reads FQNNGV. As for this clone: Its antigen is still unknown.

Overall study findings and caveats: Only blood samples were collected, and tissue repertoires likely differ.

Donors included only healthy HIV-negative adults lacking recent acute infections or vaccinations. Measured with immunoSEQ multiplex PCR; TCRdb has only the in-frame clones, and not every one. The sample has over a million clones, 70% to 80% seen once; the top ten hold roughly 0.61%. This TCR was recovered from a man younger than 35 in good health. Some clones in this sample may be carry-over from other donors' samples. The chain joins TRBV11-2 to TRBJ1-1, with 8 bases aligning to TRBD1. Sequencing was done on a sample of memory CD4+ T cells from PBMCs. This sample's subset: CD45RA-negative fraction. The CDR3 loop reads CASSQFRQGRAFF. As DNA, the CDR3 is TGTGCCAGCAGCCAATTCCGACAGGGGAGAGCTTTCTTT.